The 9 T cell receptor beta chains in this list originate from one sample, sequenced in a study of CD8 T cells in ankylosing spondylitis. MiXCR, applied by TCRdb to the 5' RACE reads, yields one record per CDR3 protein. The sample has over 110,000 distinct CDR3 sequences; 7.5% to 9.5% are singletons. The sequencing sample was made of synovial fluid, either unsorted or a sorted T cell fraction (not recorded which). These TCRs come from a male donor with ankylosing spondylitis.

There are many counts of this clonotype. V usage is TRBV5-5 and J usage is TRBJ1-4, with 9 nucleotides matching TRBD1. Per germline, CDR1 SGHKS and CDR2 YYEKEE (reference sequence). The CDR3 length is 16 residues. Trimming took 0 bases from V and 8 from J; bases not matched to a gene: 8. The CDR3 region is CASSLVATGGNEKLFF. The CDR3 DNA reads TGTGCCAGCAGCTTGGTCGCGACAGGGGGTAACGAAAAACTGTTTTTT.

The J gene is TRBJ1-4, the V gene TRBV10-1, with unresolved D. V lost 3 bases to trimming and J lost 4 bases, with 6 bases between them. Germline-derived CDR1 and CDR2 are WNHNN and SYGVQD (reference sequence). The CDR3 consists of 13 residues. The CDR3, as DNA: TGCGCCAGCAGTGACCAGTATAATGAAAAACTGTTTTTT. This gives the protein CASSDQYNEKLFF.

The J gene is TRBJ1-4, the V gene TRBV5-1; possibly TRBD1 for D (5 bases). V lost 2 bases to trimming and J lost 7 bases, with 9 bases between them. Looked up from germline, CDR1 is SGHRS and CDR2 is YFSETQ. The CDR3 totals 13 residues. Here the CDR3 reads CASSLGASEKLFF. The CDR3 region has the DNA TGCGCCAGCAGCTTAGGGGCGAGTGAAAAACTGTTTTTT.

This clonotype was seen at least ten times. V and J are TRBV7-2 and TRBJ2-5, with D perhaps being TRBD1 or TRBD2 (6 bases each). This CDR3 is built from 14 residues. The germline CDR1 and CDR2 sequences are SGHTA and FQGNSA. V was pared by 4 bases and J by 4 bases, with 13 bases between. The CDR3 DNA is TGTGCCAGCAGCTCACCACAGGGAGGAGAGACCCAGTACTTC. Encoded protein: CASSSPQGGETQYF.

This clonotype has at least ten counts. The chain links TRBV9 to TRBJ2-7; perhaps TRBD2 as D (6 bases). CDR3 length equals 16 residues. V was clipped by 4 bases and J by 2 bases, with 19 bases between them. CDR1 is SGDLS and CDR2 is YYNGEE in the germline V gene. For the CDR3, the DNA is TGTGCCAGCAGCCCCACGGTTGGGGGACTTACCTACGAGCAGTACTTC. This codes for CASSPTVGGLTYEQYF.

This clonotype was recorded a few times. The genes are TRBV20-1 and TRBJ1-5; D gene unclear. The CDR3 has 14 amino acids. Germline loops: CDR1 DFQATT, CDR2 SNEGSKA (reference sequence). V lost 6 bases, J lost 6 bases, and 18 bases lay in between. The CDR3 loop is CSAPSEGMGQPQHF. Written as DNA, the CDR3 is TGCAGTGCCCCCTCGGAGGGTATGGGTCAGCCCCAGCATTTT.

Many counts were recorded for this clonotype. The chain has TRBV7-2 and TRBJ1-1, with D perhaps TRBD1 (6 bases). V was shortened by 4 bases and J by 9 bases, with 12 bases between the two germline ends. The length of the CDR3 is 12 residues. Germline V gene lookup returns CDR1 SGHTA and CDR2 FQGNSA. CDR3 amino acids: CASSSTQGKAFF. In DNA form, the CDR3 reads TGTGCCAGCAGCTCCACCCAGGGGAAAGCTTTCTTT.

In this sample, this clonotype turned up many times. This chain uses TRBV29-1 with TRBJ2-7; no reliable D call. The germline V gene encodes CDR1 SQVTM and CDR2 ANQGSEA. V lost 1 base and J lost 7, with 11 bases in between. CDR3 length equals 12 residues. For the CDR3, the DNA is TGCAGCGTTGAAGTGACGGCAAGGGAGCAGTACTTC. It yields the protein CSVEVTAREQYF.

This clonotype was detected many times. This chain uses TRBV28 with TRBJ1-1; the D gene is possibly TRBD1 (6 bases). V was shortened by 6 bases and J by 4 bases, with 12 bases between the two germline ends. This CDR3 has 13 amino acids. Germline CDR1 is MDHEN and CDR2 is SYDVKM. The CDR3 sequence: CASRVQGSTEAFF. CDR3 DNA: TGTGCCAGCAGGGTACAGGGATCCACTGAAGCTTTCTTT.